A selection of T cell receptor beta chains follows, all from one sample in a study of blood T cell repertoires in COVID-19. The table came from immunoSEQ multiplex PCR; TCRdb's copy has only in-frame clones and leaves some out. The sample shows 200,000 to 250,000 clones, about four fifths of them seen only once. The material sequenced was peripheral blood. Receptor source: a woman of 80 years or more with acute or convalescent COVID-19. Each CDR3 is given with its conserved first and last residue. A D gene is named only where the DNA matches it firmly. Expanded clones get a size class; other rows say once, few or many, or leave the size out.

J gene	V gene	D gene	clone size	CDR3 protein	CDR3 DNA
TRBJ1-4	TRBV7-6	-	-	CASSAGQTPNEKLFF	TGTGCCAGCAGCGCAGGACAGACCCCCAATGAAAAACTGTTTTTT
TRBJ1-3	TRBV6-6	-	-	CASSYVNSGNTIYF	TGTGCCAGCAGTTACGTAAACTCTGGAAACACCATATATTTT
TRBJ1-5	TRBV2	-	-	CASSITYSNQPQHF	TGTGCCAGCTCGATAACCTATAGCAATCAGCCCCAGCATTTT
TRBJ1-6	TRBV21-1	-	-	CASTNQGLDNSPLHF	TGTGCCAGCACCAACCAGGGACTCGATAATTCACCCCTCCACTTT
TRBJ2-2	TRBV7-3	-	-	CASSRAANTGELFF	TGTGCCAGCAGCCGCGCGGCGAACACCGGGGAGCTGTTTTTT
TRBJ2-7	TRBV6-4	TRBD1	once	CASSDRGQVLYEQYF	TGTGCCAGCAGTGACAGAGGACAGGTCCTCTACGAGCAGTACTTC
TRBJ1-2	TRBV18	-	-	CASSPAQGGMPYGYTF	TGTGCCAGCTCACCAGCCCAGGGAGGGATGCCCTATGGCTACACCTTC
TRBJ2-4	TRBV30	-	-	CAWSLRGSLAKNIQYF	TGTGCCTGGAGCCTAAGGGGATCACTAGCCAAAAACATTCAGTACTTC
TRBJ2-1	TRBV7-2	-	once	CASSRSVVEQFF	TGTGCCAGCAGCAGATCGGTCGTGGAGCAGTTCTTC
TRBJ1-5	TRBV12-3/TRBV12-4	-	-	CASTPRRGGSRHF	TGTGCCAGCACCCCTCGGAGAGGGGGATCCCGACATTTT
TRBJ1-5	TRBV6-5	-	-	CASSSHGGASQPQHF	TGTGCCAGCAGCTCCCACGGGGGGGCAAGTCAGCCCCAGCATTTT
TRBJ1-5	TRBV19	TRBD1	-	CASRQGAGQPQHF	TGTGCCAGTCGGCAGGGGGCGGGTCAGCCCCAGCATTTT
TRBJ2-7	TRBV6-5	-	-	CASSKGLHRYEQYF	TGTGCCAGCAGCAAGGGGTTGCACAGGTACGAGCAGTACTTC
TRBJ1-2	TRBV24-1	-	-	CATSDSGQGYTF	TGTGCCACCAGTGATTCCGGACAGGGCTACACCTTC
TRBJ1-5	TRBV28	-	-	CASSPGSGNNQPQHF	TGTGCCAGCAGTCCAGGTAGCGGAAACAATCAGCCCCAGCATTTT
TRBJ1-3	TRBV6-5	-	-	CASSYLVESSGNTIYF	TGTGCCAGCAGTTATTTGGTGGAGAGCTCTGGAAACACCATATATTTT
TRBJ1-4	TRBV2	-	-	CASKRYGREKLFF	TGTGCCAGCAAGCGGTATGGTAGAGAAAAACTGTTTTTT
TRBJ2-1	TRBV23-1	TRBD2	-	CASAPSGGDHNEQFF	TGCGCCAGCGCGCCTAGCGGGGGGGATCACAATGAGCAGTTCTTC
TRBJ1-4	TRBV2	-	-	CASSEVASGGRLFF	TGTGCCAGCAGTGAAGTGGCCTCGGGCGGGCGGCTGTTTTTT
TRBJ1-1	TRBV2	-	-	CASSQTGQKNTEAFF	TGTGCCAGCAGTCAGACAGGCCAGAAGAACACTGAAGCTTTCTTT
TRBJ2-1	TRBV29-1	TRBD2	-	CSVGRRGDNEQFF	TGCAGCGTAGGCCGACGGGGGGACAATGAGCAGTTCTTC
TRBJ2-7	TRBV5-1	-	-	CASSLAQGSIRMGSYEQYF	TGCGCCAGCAGCTTGGCGCAGGGGAGTATTCGGATGGGCTCCTACGAGCAGTACTTC
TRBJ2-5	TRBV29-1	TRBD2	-	CSADRGGQGETQYF	TGCAGCGCCGACCGGGGGGGTCAGGGAGAGACCCAGTACTTC